Given below is one T cell receptor beta chain in context. Its antigen has not been determined. Per-nucleotide qualities are absent, and no much larger clonotype sits a single base away. CDR1 and CDR2, looked up from the germline V gene, are SGHTA and FQGTGA. V is shortened by 5 bases, J by 5 bases, and the region joining them spans 25 bases. The CDR3 runs 17 residues from the cysteine to the phenylalanine. The retained sequence is limited to the CDR3, 51 bases, with the frame set at the first base. The sample is drawn from a study of Ad26.COV2.S vaccination and SARS-CoV-2 variants (dated by TCRdb to 2020 to 2022). For the study in its entirety: Donors in the vaccine arm were drawn from COV1001, a multicentre, randomized, double-blind, placebo-controlled phase I-IIa trial testing Ad26.COV2.S in healthy adults. Ad26.COV2.S was administered intramuscularly at a dose of 5x10^10 or 1x10^11 viral particles, either as one shot or as two shots given 56 days apart. TCRbeta repertoire sequencing was used to assess the specificity and breadth of SARS-CoV-2-reactive T cell receptors after Ad26.COV2.S vaccination. Investigators remained blinded to trial group allocation during experiments and outcome assessment. Trial participants were randomized into five groups of five: low-dose or high-dose Ad26.COV2.S given once or twice, or placebo on both occasions. The TCR-sequenced set comprised approximately 32 samples: roughly 19 Ad26.COV2.S vaccine recipients, 5 placebo recipients and 8 SARS-CoV-2 convalescent individuals.

Results and caveats for the whole study, not just this receptor: After vaccination, spike-specific CD8+ and CD4+ T cell responses were reported to show substantial breadth. Non-spike TCR breadth was comparable between vaccine and placebo recipients, consistent with the vaccine containing only spike. The study was not powered for comparison of responses between vaccine doses or regimens. The authors noted that the TCR breadth and depth analyses may have underestimated total T cell responses. Ad26.COV2.S recipients had higher spike-specific TCR breadth than placebo recipients (P = 0.0014).

TCRbeta CDR3 regions were sequenced with the immunoSEQ Assay. After extraction, genomic DNA underwent amplification by bias-controlled multiplex PCR, followed by high-throughput sequencing. As for the authors' bioinformatics: To quantify the absolute abundance of every unique TCRbeta CDR3 region, sequences were collapsed and filtered. T cell fraction was estimated by normalizing TCRbeta template counts to usable DNA, which was measured by amplifying reference genes present in all nucleated cells. Repertoire TCRs were annotated as SARS-CoV-2-specific by exact matching of V gene, CDR3 amino acid sequence and J gene to a known reactive TCR set. The reference SARS-CoV-2 TCR set was obtained from MIRA and was filtered for enrichment in COVID-19-positive ImmuneCODE repertoires, whereby public or cross-reactive TCRs were removed. Using the MIRA antigens, annotated TCRs were further analysed by specific ORF or by position within an ORF. Breadth was defined as annotated unique rearrangements over total unique productive rearrangements; depth was the summed frequency of those rearrangements. Two-sided Wilcoxon rank-sum tests were used to compare TCR breadth between groups. The clones in this table, taken by TCRdb from immuneACCESS, are in-frame only. Not every clone is retained; where verified, under half of the shortfall comes from an unresolved V gene, and the cause of the rest is unknown. V, J and clone size were drawn from that table, and D and trimming were deduced from the DNA. The sample includes about 250,000 clones, with around 90% observed a single time. The ten largest clones represent less than 3.5% of the sample.

The treatment or condition label, read with the paper, signifies: about 20 received Ad26.COV2.S at low or high dose, single or two shots; about 5 received placebo; per-sample allocation not given. For vaccine and placebo recipients, the sequenced repertoires came from samples collected on day 63 after the first injection. Between 29 July and 7 August 2020, Cohort 1b enrolled 25 adults aged 18-55 years at one site in Boston, USA. Ad26.COV2.S was a replication-incompetent adenovirus type 26 vector expressing a prefusion-stabilized SARS-CoV-2 spike protein from the original Wuhan strain. Sample: peripheral blood, taken in a trial of Ad26.COV2.S vaccine versus placebo. The clonotype originates from a person between 18 and 65 years old who received the Ad26.COV2.S COVID-19 vaccine or a placebo. The sequence links TRBV7-3 to TRBJ2-7, with the D segment possibly TRBD1 or TRBD2, each aligning over 6 bases. In nucleotides, the sequence is TGTGCCAGCAGCCAGCAGGCGGGGCCCGACGAGGGGGACGAGCAGTACTTC. The resulting protein is CASSQQAGPDEGDEQYF.